Listed below are T cell receptor beta chains from one sample, sequenced in a study of blood T cell repertoires in COVID-19. Sequencing used immunoSEQ multiplex PCR; TCRdb keeps in-frame clones, though not all of them. The sample has 200,000 to 250,000 clones, more than 80% seen once. Sequenced material: peripheral blood. All receptors come from a man between 25 and 39 years old with COVID-19, enrolled during active disease. Both conserved end residues are part of each CDR3. A D gene is named only where the DNA matches it firmly. Not all rows give a size; the values are once, few, many and, for expanded clones, a class.

J gene	D gene	V gene	clone size	CDR3 DNA	CDR3 protein
TRBJ2-3	TRBD2	TRBV2	NA	TGTGCCAGCAGACCCACCCCACTGGACGGGGGGGGCATTCGATATACGCAGTATTTT	CASRPTPLDGGGIRYTQYF
TRBJ2-1	NA	TRBV2	NA	TGTGCCAGCAAATTGAGCTCCTACAATGAGCAGTTCTTC	CASKLSSYNEQFF
TRBJ2-1	TRBD2	TRBV29-1	NA	TGCAGCGCAGGAGAGTTACTAGCGGGGGCATACAATGAGCAGTTCTTC	CSAGELLAGAYNEQFF
TRBJ2-7	NA	TRBV28	NA	TGTGCCAGCAGTTGGGTGGACTTAGCCTACGAGCAGTACTTC	CASSWVDLAYEQYF
TRBJ2-1	TRBD1	TRBV7-2	NA	TGTGCCAGCAGCTTGGACAGGGACTCCTACAATGAGCAGTTCTTC	CASSLDRDSYNEQFF
TRBJ1-2	NA	TRBV5-5	NA	TGTGCCAGCAGCGCCCTCCCTGAGGCCTATGGCTACACCTTC	CASSALPEAYGYTF
TRBJ1-1	TRBD1	TRBV18	few	TGTGCCAGCTCACCACGAAGGGGGCAGAACACTGAAGCTTTCTTT	CASSPRRGQNTEAFF
TRBJ2-1	TRBD2	TRBV7-2	NA	TGTGCCAGCAGCTTATTGGGGGGAGGGCCTCAGAATGAGCAGTTCTTC	CASSLLGGGPQNEQFF
TRBJ1-3	NA	TRBV11-1	few	TGTGCCAGCAGCTTAGCCGGAGCCGTACTCTCTGGAAACACCATATATTTT	CASSLAGAVLSGNTIYF
TRBJ1-4	TRBD1	TRBV5-6	NA	TGTGCCAGCAGCTTATTAGGGACAGGGGGCCGAGGGAATGAAAAACTGTTTTTT	CASSLLGTGGRGNEKLFF
TRBJ2-2	NA	TRBV4-1	NA	TGCGCCAGCAGCCCCCAGGGAATGGGCACCGGGGAGCTGTTTTTT	CASSPQGMGTGELFF
TRBJ2-1	TRBD2	TRBV9	NA	TGTGCCAGCAGCGCCACTAGCGGGACGTACAATGAGCAGTTCTTC	CASSATSGTYNEQFF
TRBJ2-1	TRBD2	TRBV5-1	NA	TGCGCCAGCAGCTTGATACCGGGACTAGCGGGAGGGCAGGGAACTAATGAGCAGTTCTTC	CASSLIPGLAGGQGTNEQFF
TRBJ1-2	TRBD1	TRBV7-9	NA	TGTGCCATCCACAATGCCGGGACAGAACTCTATGGCTACACCTTC	CAIHNAGTELYGYTF
TRBJ1-1	NA	TRBV6-4	NA	TGTGCCAGCAGTGTCGAGGGGAACACTGAAGCTTTCTTT	CASSVEGNTEAFF